The 23 T cell receptor beta chains in this list originate from one sample, sequenced in a study of OX40 agonist ivuxolimab in advanced cancers. This table comes from immunoSEQ multiplex PCR, and its TCRdb copy is limited to in-frame clones, with some not included. The sample records some 150,000 clones, about nine tenths being singletons. The specimen comprised CD4+ or CD8+ T cells sorted from blood, sampled in a trial of the OX40 agonist ivuxolimab. The receptors were gathered from an adult with an advanced solid tumor such as melanoma, head and neck, liver or kidney cancer.

The J gene is TRBJ1-5, the V gene TRBV28; tentative D call: TRBD1 (6 bases). V dropped 3 bases and J dropped 4 bases, with 10 bases sitting between them. The CDR3 has 14 residues. Germline loops: CDR1 MDHEN, CDR2 SYDVKM. The CDR3 coding sequence is TGTGCCAGCAGTTTCTCAGGACAGAATCAGCCCCAGCATTTT. Translated, it gives CASSFSGQNQPQHF.

V usage is TRBV4-1 and J usage is TRBJ2-2; the match to TRBD2 covers 8 bases. Germline CDR1 reads MGHRA; CDR2 reads YSYEKL. The CDR3 sequence is 18 residues long. V lost 4 bases, J lost 0 bases, and 10 bases stayed unmatched. The CDR3 loop is CASSLQIGGRTNTGELFF. The CDR3 region has the DNA TGCGCCAGCAGCCTTCAAATAGGCGGGAGGACGAACACCGGGGAGCTGTTTTTT.

The rearrangement uses TRBV18 and TRBJ1-1, with D possibly being TRBD1 (6 bases). Germline CDR1 and CDR2: KGHSH and LQKENI. The V end lost 4 bases, the J end lost 9 bases, and 12 bases lay between the germline ends. CDR3 length: 12 residues. Here the CDR3 DNA reads TGTGCCAGCTCACAGGACAGAGGACAAGCTTTCTTT. As protein: CASSQDRGQAFF.

This chain joins TRBV7-2 and TRBJ1-5; TRBD1 is a possible D gene (6 bases). The length of the CDR3 is 15 residues. Germline V CDR1 and CDR2: SGHTA, FQGNSA. Trimming removed 2 bases at V and 3 bases at J, with 11 bases between. CDR3 loop: CASSLSGEDNQPQHF. In DNA form, the CDR3 reads TGTGCCAGCAGCTTATCAGGGGAGGACAATCAGCCCCAGCATTTT. The whole variable domain, remainder taken from reference TRBV7-2 and TRBJ1-5, is GAGVSQSPSNKVTEKGKDVELRCDPISGHTALYWYRQSLGQGLEFLIYFQGNSAPDKSGLPSDRFSAERTGGSVSTLTIQRTQQEDSAVYLCASSLSGEDNQPQHFGDGTRLSIL.

The chain is built from TRBV5-1 and TRBJ2-3, with 13 bases aligning to TRBD2. Trimming took 4 bases from V and 7 from J; bases not matched to a gene: 9. CDR3 length: 16 residues. Germline V CDR1 and CDR2: SGHRS, YFSETQ. CDR3 sequence reads: CASSPSLAGGSNTQYF. In DNA, the CDR3 is TGCGCCAGCAGCCCTTCACTAGCGGGAGGGTCCAATACGCAGTATTTT.

This chain joins TRBV28 and TRBJ2-3; D possibly matches TRBD1 or TRBD2 (5 bases each). The CDR3 is 13 amino acids. With 5 bases removed from V and 2 bases from J, the gap between germline ends came to 8 bases. Germline V gives CDR1 MDHEN, CDR2 SYDVKM. This chain's CDR3 is CASSRDLTDTQYF. CDR3 in DNA: TGTGCCAGCAGTAGGGACCTCACAGATACGCAGTATTTT.

The chain carries TRBV29-1 and TRBJ2-1; TRBD2 aligns across 9 bases. This CDR3 has 14 residues. V shed 4 bases, J shed 9 bases, and the junction held 10 bases outside the gene matches. Germline lookup yields CDR1 SQVTM and CDR2 ANQGSEA. CDR3 nucleotide sequence: TGCAGCGTTGGCGGCGGGAGGGCCCTCGGTGAGCAGTTCTTC. This sequence encodes CSVGGGRALGEQFF.

The chain joins TRBV4-1 to TRBJ2-3; D might be TRBD2 (6 bases). V lost 4 bases and J 4 bases, leaving 18 bases between the germline ends. Germline V lookup: CDR1 MGHRA, CDR2 YSYEKL. The CDR3 totals 16 residues. The CDR3 protein is CASSPPGGKGADTQYF. Here the CDR3 DNA reads TGCGCCAGCAGCCCCCCCGGGGGAAAAGGGGCAGATACGCAGTATTTT.

The table lists this clone with a few counts. The chain couples TRBV5-1 to TRBJ1-4; the D gene is possibly TRBD1 (6 bases). Trimming removed 5 bases from V and 2 bases from J, with 16 bases in between. CDR1 and CDR2 (germline): SGHRS, YFSETQ. The CDR3 spans 16 residues. CDR3: CASSPRRQGTNEKLFF. CDR3 coding DNA: TGCGCCAGCAGTCCGCGACGGCAGGGGACTAATGAAAAACTGTTTTTT.

The chain is built from TRBV28 and TRBJ2-2; 7 positions match TRBD1. CDR1 is MDHEN and CDR2 is SYDVKM in the germline V gene. V trimming: 8 bases; J trimming: 4 bases; junction bases outside the gene matches: 10. The CDR3 runs 15 residues. The CDR3 here is CASSLGGSGTGELFF. The CDR3 nucleotides are TGTGCCAGCTCTTTAGGGGGCTCGGGCACCGGGGAGCTGTTTTTT.

This chain connects TRBV7-3 to TRBJ1-2; no firm D call. The V end was cut by 5 bases, the J end by 4 bases, with 11 bases between. The CDR3 covers 13 residues. The germline V gene has CDR1 SGHTA and CDR2 FQGTGA. The CDR3 bases are TGTGCCAGCAGCGCCCAAACGGGCTATGGCTACACCTTC. Translating it yields CASSAQTGYGYTF.

The J gene is TRBJ1-2, the V gene TRBV29-1; D gene uncertain. V lost 7 bases to trimming and J lost 3 bases, with 9 bases between them. The CDR3 runs to 11 residues. Germline V gene data show CDR1 as SQVTM and CDR2 as ANQGSEA. This CDR3 reads CSGVYDYGYTF. The CDR3 DNA sequence: TGCAGCGGTGTATACGACTATGGCTACACCTTC.

The rearrangement joins TRBV4-2 to TRBJ2-7; 10 bases are shared with TRBD1. J gave up 4 bases and V 4 bases, and 7 bases lay outside the gene matches. This CDR3 spans 15 amino acids. CDR1 is LGHNA, CDR2 YNFKEQ, per germline. This chain's CDR3 is CASSPLTGGSYEQYF. The CDR3 DNA is TGTGCCAGCAGCCCCCTGACAGGGGGCAGTTACGAGCAGTACTTC.

The chain uses TRBV5-8 and TRBJ2-7; D remains ambiguous. V dropped 0 bases and J dropped 6 bases, with 13 bases sitting between them. The length of the CDR3 is 14 residues. The germline V gene encodes CDR1 SGHTS and CDR2 YDEGEE. CDR3 bases: TGTGCCAGCAGCTTGGATGAAGGGCGCCGCGAGCAGTACTTC. Translating it yields CASSLDEGRREQYF.

The chain joins TRBV28 to TRBJ2-3; 8 nucleotides line up with TRBD1. With V trimmed by 5 bases and J by 4 bases, 5 bases remained unmatched. The CDR3 runs 14 residues. CDR1 and CDR2 from the germline V gene are MDHEN and SYDVKM. The CDR3 DNA sequence: TGTGCCAGCAGTCCCCGACAGGGGCCAGATACGCAGTATTTT. It is translated as CASSPRQGPDTQYF.

The V gene is TRBV30, the J gene TRBJ2-1, with D possibly TRBD2 on 6 matching bases. The germline CDR1 and CDR2 sequences are GTSNPN and SVGIG (reference sequence). Trimming pared 3 bases from V and 8 bases from J, leaving 23 bases between. This CDR3 has 16 amino acids. CDR3 bases: TGTGCCTGGAGGACCCTCGGGGCGGGGAAGGCGTATGAGCAGTTCTTC. Protein: CAWRTLGAGKAYEQFF.

This clone was recorded only once. A junction end diverges from the germline sequence, so it may reflect a read error. The chain employs TRBV2 and TRBJ2-2, with D possibly TRBD2 on 6 matching bases. Germline loops: CDR1 SNHLY, CDR2 FYNNEI. The CDR3 runs to 11 residues. The CDR3 DNA follows: TGCGCCTTGGGGGGCACCGGGGAGCTGTTTTTT. This gives the protein CALGGTGELFF.

The chain employs TRBV5-6 and TRBJ2-7; 7 bases agree with TRBD1. Germline loops: CDR1 SGHDT, CDR2 YYEEEE. Trimming took 2 bases from V and 3 from J; bases not matched to a gene: 11. This CDR3 is built from 16 residues. CDR3 loop: CASSLFTGVGYYEQYF. CDR3 bases: TGTGCCAGCAGCTTATTCACAGGGGTAGGGTACTACGAGCAGTACTTC.

The chain uses TRBV7-2 and TRBJ2-2; 9 positions match TRBD2. In germline, CDR1 is SGHTA, CDR2 FQGNSA. The V segment lost 4 bases and the J segment 0 bases; nucleotides outside the gene matches: 3. CDR3 length equals 16 residues. As DNA, the CDR3 is TGTGCCAGCAGCTCTTCTAGCGGGACGAACACCGGGGAGCTGTTTTTT. This sequence encodes CASSSSSGTNTGELFF.

The chain carries TRBV5-6 and TRBJ2-3, with D perhaps matching TRBD2 (5 bases). CDR3 length: 15 residues. CDR1 is SGHDT, CDR2 YYEEEE, per germline. The V gene lost 4 bases and the J gene lost 4 bases, with 16 bases spanning the gap. In DNA, the CDR3 is TGTGCCAGCAGCCAATTTGCGACCGGGGCAGATACGCAGTATTTT. Translated: CASSQFATGADTQYF.

This rearrangement joins TRBV7-3 to TRBJ2-1; D ambiguous. The CDR3 sequence is 11 residues long. CDR1 and CDR2 (germline): SGHTA, FQGTGA. Between the trimmed V and J ends, which lost 4 bases and 8 bases, there was a span of 6 bases. The CDR3 region is CASSSADEQFF. In DNA form, the CDR3 reads TGTGCCAGCAGCTCCGCAGATGAGCAGTTCTTC. Variable domain in full (rest from reference TRBV7-3 and TRBJ2-1): GAGVSQTPSNKVTEKGKYVELRCDPISGHTALYWYRQSLGQGPEFLIYFQGTGAADDSGLPNDRFFAVRPEGSVSTLKIQRTERGDSAVYLCASSSADEQFFGPGTRLTVL.

The V gene is TRBV4-1, the J gene TRBJ2-7; no firm D call. The germline CDR1 and CDR2 sequences are MGHRA and YSYEKL. The V gene lost 1 base and the J gene lost 4 bases, with 8 bases spanning the gap. The CDR3 spans 13 residues. CDR3 sequence reads: CASSQVPGYEQYF. In DNA form, the CDR3 reads TGCGCCAGCAGCCAAGTCCCCGGATACGAGCAGTACTTC.

The chain joins TRBV11-3 to TRBJ2-5, with 8 bases lining up with TRBD1. CDR3 length: 15 residues. V lost 5 bases, J lost 1 base, and 6 bases stayed unmatched. Per the germline V gene, CDR1 is SGHNT and CDR2 is YENEEA. The CDR3 nucleotides read TGTGCCAGCAGCCCGGACAGGGAATTCCAAGAGACCCAGTACTTC. It codes for CASSPDREFQETQYF.